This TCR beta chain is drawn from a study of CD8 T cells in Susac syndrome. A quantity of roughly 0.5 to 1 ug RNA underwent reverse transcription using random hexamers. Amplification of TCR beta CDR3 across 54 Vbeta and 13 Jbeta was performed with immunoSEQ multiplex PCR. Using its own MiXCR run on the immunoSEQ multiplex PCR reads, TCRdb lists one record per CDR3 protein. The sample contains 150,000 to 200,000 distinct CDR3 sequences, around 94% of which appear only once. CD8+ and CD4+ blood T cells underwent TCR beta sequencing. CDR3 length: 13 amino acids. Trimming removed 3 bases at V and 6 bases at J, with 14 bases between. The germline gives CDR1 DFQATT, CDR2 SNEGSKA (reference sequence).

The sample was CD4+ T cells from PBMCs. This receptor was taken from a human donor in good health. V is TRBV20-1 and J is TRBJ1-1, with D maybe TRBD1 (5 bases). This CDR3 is CSASRGVVAEAFF. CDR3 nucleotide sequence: TGCAGTGCTAGTAGAGGGGTAGTCGCTGAAGCTTTCTTT.